Shown below are 4 T cell receptor beta chains from a single sample sequenced in a study of CD8 T cells in Susac syndrome. With random hexamers, reverse transcription was performed on roughly 0.5 to 1 ug of RNA. TCRdb re-derived calls from the immunoSEQ multiplex PCR reads in MiXCR, one entry per CDR3 protein. The table lists roughly 120,000 distinct CDR3 sequences, 90% to 95% of them singletons, with over 0.07% in the top ten. The sample taken for sequencing was CD4+ T cells from PBMCs. These receptors came from a human donor in good health.

This rearrangement joins TRBV2 to TRBJ1-2; 7 bases agree with TRBD1. The CDR3 sequence is 13 residues long. Germline assignment: CDR1 SNHLY and CDR2 FYNNEI. V shed 1 base, J shed 8 bases, and the junction held 4 bases outside the gene matches. Written as DNA, the CDR3 is TGTGCCAGCAGTGAAGAAGGGGGCGGGGGCTACACCTTC. Its protein product is CASSEEGGGGYTF.

V and J are TRBV6-5 and TRBJ1-5; D is unclear. This CDR3 comprises 13 residues. Germline V CDR1 and CDR2: MNHEY, SVGAGI. V was clipped by 5 bases and J by 6 bases, with 11 bases between them. CDR3 sequence (DNA): TGTGCCAGCAGTCTCAAGACGGGTCAGCCCCAGCATTTT. Translation: CASSLKTGQPQHF.

The gene calls are TRBV7-2 and TRBJ2-5, with TRBD1 identical over 9 bases. CDR3 size: 14 residues. CDR1 is SGHTA and CDR2 is FQGNSA in the germline V gene. J lost 5 bases, V lost 6 bases, and 7 bases had no gene match. The CDR3: CASSSDRGGETQYF. CDR3 nucleotide sequence: TGTGCCAGCAGTTCGGACAGGGGAGGTGAGACCCAGTACTTC.

The chain is built from TRBV19 and TRBJ2-6, with a weak D call TRBD2 (5 bases). V lost 5 bases and J lost 1, with 9 bases in between. The CDR3 contains 15 residues. Germline CDR1 LNHDA, CDR2 SQIVND (reference sequence). CDR3 sequence (DNA): TGTGCCAGTAGTTTCGAGGGATCTGGGGCCAACGTCCTGACTTTC. Protein: CASSFEGSGANVLTF. Full variable domain (rest looked up from reference TRBV19 and TRBJ2-6): DGGITQSPKYLFRKEGQNVTLSCEQNLNHDAMYWYRQDPGQGLRLIYYSQIVNDFQKGDIAEGYSVSREKKESFPLTVTSAQKNPTAFYLCASSFEGSGANVLTFGAGSRLTVL.